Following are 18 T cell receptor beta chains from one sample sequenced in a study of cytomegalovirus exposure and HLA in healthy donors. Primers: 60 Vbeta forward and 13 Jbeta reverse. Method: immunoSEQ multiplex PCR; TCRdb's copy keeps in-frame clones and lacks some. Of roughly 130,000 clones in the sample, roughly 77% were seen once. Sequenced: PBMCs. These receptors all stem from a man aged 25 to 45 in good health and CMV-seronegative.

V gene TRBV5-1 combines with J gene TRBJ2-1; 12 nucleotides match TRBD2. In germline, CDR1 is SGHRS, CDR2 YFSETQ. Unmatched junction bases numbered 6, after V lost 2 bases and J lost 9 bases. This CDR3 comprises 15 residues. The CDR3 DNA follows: TGCGCCAGCAGCTTCGGACTAGCGGGGTTTGTTGAGCAGTTCTTC. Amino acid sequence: CASSFGLAGFVEQFF.

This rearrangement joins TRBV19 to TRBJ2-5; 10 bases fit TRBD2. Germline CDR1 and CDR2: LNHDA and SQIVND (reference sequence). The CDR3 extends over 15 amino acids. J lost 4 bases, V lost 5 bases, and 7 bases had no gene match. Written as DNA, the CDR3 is TGTGCCAGTAGTGCTAGCGGGAGTGGTGGAGAGACCCAGTACTTC. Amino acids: CASSASGSGGETQYF. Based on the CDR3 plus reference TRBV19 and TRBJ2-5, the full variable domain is DGGITQSPKYLFRKEGQNVTLSCEQNLNHDAMYWYRQDPGQGLRLIYYSQIVNDFQKGDIAEGYSVSREKKESFPLTVTSAQKNPTAFYLCASSASGSGGETQYFGPGTRLLVL.

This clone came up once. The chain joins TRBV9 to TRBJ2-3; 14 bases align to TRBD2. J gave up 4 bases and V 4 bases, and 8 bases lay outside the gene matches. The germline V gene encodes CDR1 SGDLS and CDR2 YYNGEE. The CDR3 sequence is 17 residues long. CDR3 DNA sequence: TGTGCCAGCAGCCCCGGGACTAGCGGGAGACTGGCAGATACGCAGTATTTT. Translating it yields CASSPGTSGRLADTQYF.

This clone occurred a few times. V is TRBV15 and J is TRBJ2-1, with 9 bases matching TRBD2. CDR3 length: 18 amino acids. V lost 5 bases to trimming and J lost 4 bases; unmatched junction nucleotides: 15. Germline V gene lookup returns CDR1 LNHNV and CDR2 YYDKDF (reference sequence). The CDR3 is CATSGPGASGDPYNEQFF. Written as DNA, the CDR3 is TGTGCCACCAGCGGACCCGGGGCTAGCGGGGACCCTTACAATGAGCAGTTCTTC.

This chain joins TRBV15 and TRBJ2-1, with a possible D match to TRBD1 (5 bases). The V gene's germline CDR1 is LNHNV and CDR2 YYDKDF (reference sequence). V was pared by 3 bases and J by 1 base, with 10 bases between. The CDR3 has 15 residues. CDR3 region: CATSSRVTSYNEQFF. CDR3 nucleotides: TGTGCCACCAGCAGCAGGGTTACGTCCTACAATGAGCAGTTCTTC.

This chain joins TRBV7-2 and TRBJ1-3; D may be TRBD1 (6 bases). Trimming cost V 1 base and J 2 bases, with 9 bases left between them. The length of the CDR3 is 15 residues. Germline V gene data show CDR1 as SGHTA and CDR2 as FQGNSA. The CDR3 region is CASSLVGGPGNTIYF. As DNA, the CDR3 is TGTGCCAGCAGCTTAGTGGGGGGGCCTGGAAACACCATATATTTT.

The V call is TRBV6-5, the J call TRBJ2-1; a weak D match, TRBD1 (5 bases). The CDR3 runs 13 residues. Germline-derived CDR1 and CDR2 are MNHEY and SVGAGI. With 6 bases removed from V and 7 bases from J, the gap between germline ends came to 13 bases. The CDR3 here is CASSFPGWNEQFF. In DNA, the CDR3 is TGTGCCAGCAGCTTCCCAGGGTGGAATGAGCAGTTCTTC.

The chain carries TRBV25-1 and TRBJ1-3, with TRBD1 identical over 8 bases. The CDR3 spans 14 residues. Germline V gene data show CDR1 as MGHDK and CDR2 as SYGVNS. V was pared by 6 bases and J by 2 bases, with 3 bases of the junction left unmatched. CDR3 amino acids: CASRDRGTGNTIYF. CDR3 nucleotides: TGTGCCAGCAGAGACAGGGGTACTGGAAACACCATATATTTT.

The CDR3 nucleotides are TGTGCCAGCATCCCGGACAGGGTACACGATGAGCAGTTCTTC. This encodes CASIPDRVHDEQFF. The chain joins TRBV6-1 to TRBJ2-1; 8 nucleotides align to TRBD1. V lost 7 bases to trimming and J lost 8 bases; unmatched junction nucleotides: 10. The germline CDR1 and CDR2 sequences are MNHNS and SASEGT. This CDR3 spans 14 amino acids.

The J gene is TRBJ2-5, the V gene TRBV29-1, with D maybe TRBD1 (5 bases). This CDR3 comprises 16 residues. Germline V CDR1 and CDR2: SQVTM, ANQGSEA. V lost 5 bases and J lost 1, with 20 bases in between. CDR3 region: CSVWFGRRTTQETQYF. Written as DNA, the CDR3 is TGCAGCGTTTGGTTTGGTCGGCGGACAACCCAAGAGACCCAGTACTTC.

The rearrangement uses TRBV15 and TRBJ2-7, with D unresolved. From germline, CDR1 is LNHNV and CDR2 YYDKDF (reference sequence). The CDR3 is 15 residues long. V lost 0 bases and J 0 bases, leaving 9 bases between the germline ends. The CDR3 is CATSRDWASSYEQYF. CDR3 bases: TGTGCCACCAGCAGAGATTGGGCAAGCTCCTACGAGCAGTACTTC.

As DNA, the CDR3 is TGTGCCAGCAGCTGGGGGACAGGGGGGTACGAGCAGTACTTC. It encodes CASSWGTGGYEQYF. V usage is TRBV5-6 and J usage is TRBJ2-7, with 11 bases matching TRBD1. V trimming: 3 bases; J trimming: 4 bases; junction bases outside the gene matches: 3. Germline CDR1 is SGHDT and CDR2 is YYEEEE. The length of the CDR3 is 14 residues.

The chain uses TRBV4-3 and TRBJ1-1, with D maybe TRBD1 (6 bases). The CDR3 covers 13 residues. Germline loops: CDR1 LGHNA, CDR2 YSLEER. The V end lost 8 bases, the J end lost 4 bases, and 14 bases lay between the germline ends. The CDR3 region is CASQAQGGTEAFF. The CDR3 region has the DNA TGCGCCAGCCAGGCACAAGGGGGCACTGAAGCTTTCTTT.

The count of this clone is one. The CDR3 nucleotides read TGTGCCAGCAGCGTAGCTTGGACAGGGAAGAATGAGCAGTTCTTC. It yields the protein CASSVAWTGKNEQFF. J is TRBJ2-1 and V is TRBV9; 8 bases fit TRBD1. The CDR3 is 15 residues long. V trimming: 0 bases; J trimming: 7 bases; junction bases outside the gene matches: 6. Germline CDR1 reads SGDLS; CDR2 reads YYNGEE.

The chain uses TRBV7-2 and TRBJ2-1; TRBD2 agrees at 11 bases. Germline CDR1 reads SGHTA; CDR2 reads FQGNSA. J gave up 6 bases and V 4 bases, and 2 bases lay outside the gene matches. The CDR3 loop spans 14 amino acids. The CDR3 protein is CASSYGTSGNEQFF. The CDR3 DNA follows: TGTGCCAGCAGCTACGGGACTAGCGGCAATGAGCAGTTCTTC.

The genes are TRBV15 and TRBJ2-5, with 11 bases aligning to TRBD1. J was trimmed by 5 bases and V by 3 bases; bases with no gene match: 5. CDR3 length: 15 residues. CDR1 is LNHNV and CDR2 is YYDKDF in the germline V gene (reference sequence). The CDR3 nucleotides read TGTGCCACCAGCAGGGACAGGGGGCGCGTGGAGACCCAGTACTTC. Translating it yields CATSRDRGRVETQYF. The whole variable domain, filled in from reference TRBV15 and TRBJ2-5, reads DAMVIQNPRYQVTQFGKPVTLSCSQTLNHNVMYWYQQKSSQAPKLLFHYYDKDFNNEADTPDNFQSRRPNTSFCFLDIRSPGLGDTAMYLCATSRDRGRVETQYFGPGTRLLVL.

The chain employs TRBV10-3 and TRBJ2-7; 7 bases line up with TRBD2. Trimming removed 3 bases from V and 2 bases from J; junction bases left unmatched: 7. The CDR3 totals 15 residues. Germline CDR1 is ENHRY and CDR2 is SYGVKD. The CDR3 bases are TGTGCCATCAGTGACCCCGGACGGGGGGCCTACGAGCAGTACTTC. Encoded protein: CAISDPGRGAYEQYF.

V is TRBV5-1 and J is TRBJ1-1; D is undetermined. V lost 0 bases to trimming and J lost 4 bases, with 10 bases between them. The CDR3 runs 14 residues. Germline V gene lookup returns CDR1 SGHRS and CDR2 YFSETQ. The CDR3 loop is CASSLAGLGTEAFF. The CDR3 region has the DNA TGCGCCAGCAGCTTGGCCGGGTTGGGCACTGAAGCTTTCTTT.